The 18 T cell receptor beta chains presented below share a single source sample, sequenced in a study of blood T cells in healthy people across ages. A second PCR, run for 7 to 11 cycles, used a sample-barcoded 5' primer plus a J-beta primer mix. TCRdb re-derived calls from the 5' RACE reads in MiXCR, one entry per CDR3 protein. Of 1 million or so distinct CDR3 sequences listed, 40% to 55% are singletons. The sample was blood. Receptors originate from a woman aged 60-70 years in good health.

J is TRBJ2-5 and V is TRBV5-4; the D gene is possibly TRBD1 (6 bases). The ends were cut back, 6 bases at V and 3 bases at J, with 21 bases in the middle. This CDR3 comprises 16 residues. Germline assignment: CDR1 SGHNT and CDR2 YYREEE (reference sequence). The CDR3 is CASTTEGDGIEETQYF. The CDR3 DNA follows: TGTGCCAGCACCACTGAGGGGGACGGCATCGAAGAGACCCAGTACTTC.

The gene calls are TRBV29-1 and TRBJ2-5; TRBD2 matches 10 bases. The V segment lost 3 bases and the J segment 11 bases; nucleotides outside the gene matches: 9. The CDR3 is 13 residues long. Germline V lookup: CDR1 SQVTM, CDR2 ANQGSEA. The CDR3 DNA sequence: TGCAGCGTTGACGGACTAGCGGTACAGGGGCAGTACTTC. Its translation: CSVDGLAVQGQYF.

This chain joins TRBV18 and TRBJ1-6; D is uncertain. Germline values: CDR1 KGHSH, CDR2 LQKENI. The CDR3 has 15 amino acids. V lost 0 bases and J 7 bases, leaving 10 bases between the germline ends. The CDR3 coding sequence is TGTGCCAGCTCACCACCGAACGGAAAAAATTCACCCCTCCACTTT. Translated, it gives CASSPPNGKNSPLHF.

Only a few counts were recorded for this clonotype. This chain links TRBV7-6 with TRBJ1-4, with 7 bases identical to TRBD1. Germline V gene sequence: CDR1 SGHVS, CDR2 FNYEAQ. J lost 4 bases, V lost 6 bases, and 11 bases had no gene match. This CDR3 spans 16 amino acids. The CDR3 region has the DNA TGTGCCAGCAGTCAAGAGGGGACAGACTATAATGAAAAACTGTTTTTT. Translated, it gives CASSQEGTDYNEKLFF.

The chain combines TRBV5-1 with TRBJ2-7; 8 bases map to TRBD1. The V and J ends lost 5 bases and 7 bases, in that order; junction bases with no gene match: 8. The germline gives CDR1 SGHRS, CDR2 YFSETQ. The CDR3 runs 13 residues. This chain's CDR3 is CASRGQGAREQYF. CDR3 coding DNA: TGCGCCAGCAGAGGGCAGGGGGCGAGGGAGCAGTACTTC.

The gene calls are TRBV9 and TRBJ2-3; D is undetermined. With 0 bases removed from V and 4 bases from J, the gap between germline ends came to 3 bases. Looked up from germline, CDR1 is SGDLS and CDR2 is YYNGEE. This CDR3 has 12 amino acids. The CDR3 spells CASSVASDTQYF. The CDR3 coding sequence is TGTGCCAGCAGCGTAGCCTCAGATACGCAGTATTTT.

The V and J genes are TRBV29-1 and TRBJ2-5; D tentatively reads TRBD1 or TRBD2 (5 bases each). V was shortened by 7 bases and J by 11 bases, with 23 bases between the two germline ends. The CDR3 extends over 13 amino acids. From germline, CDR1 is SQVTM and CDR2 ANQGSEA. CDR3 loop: CSAEGQGHNEQYF. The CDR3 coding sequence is TGCAGCGCAGAGGGGCAGGGCCACAATGAGCAGTACTTC.

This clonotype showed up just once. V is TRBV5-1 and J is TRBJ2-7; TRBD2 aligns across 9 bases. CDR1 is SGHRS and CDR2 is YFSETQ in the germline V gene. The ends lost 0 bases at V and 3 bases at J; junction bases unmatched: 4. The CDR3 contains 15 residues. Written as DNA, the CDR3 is TGCGCCAGCAGCTTGGATGCGGGAGGGTTCTACGAGCAGTACTTC. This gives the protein CASSLDAGGFYEQYF.

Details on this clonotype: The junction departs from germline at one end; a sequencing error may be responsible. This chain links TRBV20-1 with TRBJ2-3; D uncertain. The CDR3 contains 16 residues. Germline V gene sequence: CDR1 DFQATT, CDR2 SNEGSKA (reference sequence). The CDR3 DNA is TGCGGTGCTAGTAATTCTCAAGGGTCTAGCACAGATACGCAGTATTTT. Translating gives CGASNSQGSSTDTQYF.

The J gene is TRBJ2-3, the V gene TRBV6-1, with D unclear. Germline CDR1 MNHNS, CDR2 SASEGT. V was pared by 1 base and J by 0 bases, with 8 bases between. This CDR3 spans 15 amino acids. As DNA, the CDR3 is TGTGCCAGCAGTGAAGAGGCAGAGAGCACAGATACGCAGTATTTT. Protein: CASSEEAESTDTQYF.

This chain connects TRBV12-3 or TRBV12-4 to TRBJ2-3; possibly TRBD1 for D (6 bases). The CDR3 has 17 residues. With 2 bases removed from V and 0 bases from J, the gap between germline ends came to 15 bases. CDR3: CASSLTRTAISTDTQYF. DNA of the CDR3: TGTGCCAGCAGTTTAACCAGGACAGCCATCAGCACAGATACGCAGTATTTT.

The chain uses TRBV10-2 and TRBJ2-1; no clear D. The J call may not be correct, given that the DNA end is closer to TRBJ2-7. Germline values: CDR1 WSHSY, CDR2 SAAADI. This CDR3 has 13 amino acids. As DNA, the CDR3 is TGCGCCAGCAGTGAGACCCCCCGGGACGAGCAGTACTTC. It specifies CASSETPRDEQYF.

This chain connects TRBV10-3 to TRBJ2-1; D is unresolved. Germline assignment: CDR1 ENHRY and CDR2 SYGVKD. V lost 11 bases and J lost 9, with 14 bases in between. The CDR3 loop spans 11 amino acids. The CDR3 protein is CAGPKHGEQFF. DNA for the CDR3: TGTGCCGGACCAAAGCACGGTGAGCAGTTCTTC.

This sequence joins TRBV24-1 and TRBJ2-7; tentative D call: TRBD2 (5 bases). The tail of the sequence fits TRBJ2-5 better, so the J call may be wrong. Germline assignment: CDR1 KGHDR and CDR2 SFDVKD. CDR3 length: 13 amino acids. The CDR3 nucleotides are TGTGCCACCAGTGAGTCGGGCGGGGAGACCCAGTACTTC. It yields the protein CATSESGGETQYF.

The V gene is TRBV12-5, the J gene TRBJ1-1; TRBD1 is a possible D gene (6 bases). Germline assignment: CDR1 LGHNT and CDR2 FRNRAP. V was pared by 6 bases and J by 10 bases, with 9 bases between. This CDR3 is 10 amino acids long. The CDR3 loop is CASGAGAAFF. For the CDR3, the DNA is TGTGCTAGTGGAGCAGGGGCAGCTTTCTTT.

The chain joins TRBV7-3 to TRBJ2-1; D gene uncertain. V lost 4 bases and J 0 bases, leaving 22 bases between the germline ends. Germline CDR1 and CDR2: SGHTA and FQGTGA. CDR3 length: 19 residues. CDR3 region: CASSSQPVLARNSYNEQFF. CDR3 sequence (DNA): TGTGCCAGCAGCTCTCAACCGGTTTTAGCCAGGAACTCCTACAATGAGCAGTTCTTC. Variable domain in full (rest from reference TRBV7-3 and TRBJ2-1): GAGVSQTPSNKVTEKGKYVELRCDPISGHTALYWYRQSLGQGPEFLIYFQGTGAADDSGLPNDRFFAVRPEGSVSTLKIQRTERGDSAVYLCASSSQPVLARNSYNEQFFGPGTRLTVL.

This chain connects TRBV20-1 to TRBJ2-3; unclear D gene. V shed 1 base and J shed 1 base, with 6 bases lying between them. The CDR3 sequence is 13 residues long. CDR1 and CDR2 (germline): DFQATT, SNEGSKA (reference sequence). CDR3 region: CSARGRGTDTQYF. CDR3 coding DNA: TGCAGTGCTAGAGGGCGAGGCACAGATACGCAGTATTTT.

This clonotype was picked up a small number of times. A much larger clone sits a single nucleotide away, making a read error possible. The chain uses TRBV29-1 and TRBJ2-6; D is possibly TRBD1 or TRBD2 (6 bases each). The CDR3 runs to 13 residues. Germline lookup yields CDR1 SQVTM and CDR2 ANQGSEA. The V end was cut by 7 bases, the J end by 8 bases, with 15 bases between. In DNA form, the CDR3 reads TGCAGCGGGAGGGACACGGCGACCAACGTCCTGACTTTC. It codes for CSGRDTATNVLTF.